The clone carrying this TCR beta chain was seen repeatedly, ten times or more. The hyperthyroidism patients had all been newly diagnosed, and their disease duration was under 2 months. Their ages ranged from 18 to 65 years. Uncontrolled infection, other autoimmune disease, pregnancy or lactation disqualified patients from enrolment. This sample is drawn from a study of T cells in Graves' hyperthyroidism and ophthalmopathy. Amplification targeted TCR beta CDR3 regions from RNA transcripts. Using the HTBI primer set, a first-round RT-PCR was run on the TCR CDR3. One entry per CDR3 protein results from TCRdb running MiXCR on the multiplex PCR reads. The sample carries 550,000 to 800,000 distinct CDR3 sequences, roughly a sixth recorded once. V shed 8 bases, J shed 2 bases, and the junction held 12 bases outside the gene matches. The length of the CDR3 is 15 residues. Germline V gives CDR1 SEHNR, CDR2 FQNEAQ (reference sequence).

Sequencing input: blood. This clonotype originated in a man aged 50-59 years with Graves' hyperthyroidism. This chain joins TRBV7-9 and TRBJ2-7, with 7 bases matching TRBD2. CDR3 sequence: CASSRLAQGTYEQYF. The CDR3 DNA is TGTGCCAGCTCTCGACTAGCCCAAGGGACCTACGAGCAGTACTTC.